Below, 5 T cell receptor beta chains from the same sample are listed, as sequenced in a study of blood T cells in healthy people across ages. With a J-beta primer mix and a sample-barcoded 5' primer, a second PCR ran roughly 7 to 11 cycles. Using its own MiXCR run on the 5' RACE reads, TCRdb lists one record per CDR3 protein. The sample carries about 1,800,000 distinct CDR3 sequences, 28% recorded once. The sequenced sample consisted of blood. The origin of the receptors is a woman under 40 in good health.

Notes on this clonotype: One junction end does not reproduce the germline sequence, and a read error may be involved. This chain links TRBV18 with TRBJ1-1; the D is unclear. Germline V lookup: CDR1 KGHSH, CDR2 LQKENI. The CDR3 spans 13 residues. The CDR3, as DNA: TGTGCCGGCTCACCCTCCGTCGACACTGAAGCTTTCTTT. Protein: CAGSPSVDTEAFF.

J is TRBJ1-2 and V is TRBV7-9; 8 bases agree with TRBD1. The CDR3 totals 13 residues. Germline V gene lookup returns CDR1 SEHNR and CDR2 FQNEAQ (reference sequence). J was trimmed by 4 bases and V by 5 bases; bases with no gene match: 3. The CDR3 sequence: CASSGQGTYGYTF. The CDR3 DNA is TGTGCCAGCAGCGGACAGGGAACCTATGGCTACACCTTC.

Ten or more counts support this clonotype. The CDR3 bases are TGTGCCAGCAGCCCCGAAGCCTACGAGCAGTACTTC. Amino acids: CASSPEAYEQYF. V and J are TRBV12-3 or TRBV12-4 and TRBJ2-7; D is unresolved. There are 12 residues in the CDR3. The V end lost 6 bases, the J end lost 2 bases, and 8 bases lay between the germline ends.

This clonotype has ten or more counts. The rearrangement links TRBV20-1 to TRBJ2-7, with 14 positions matching TRBD2. CDR1 and CDR2 (germline): DFQATT, SNEGSKA (reference sequence). J was trimmed by 7 bases and V by 7 bases; bases with no gene match: 9. This CDR3 spans 14 amino acids. The CDR3 sequence is CSVPGLAGAGEQYF. The CDR3 region has the DNA TGCAGTGTCCCGGGACTAGCGGGAGCGGGGGAGCAGTACTTC.

This clonotype appeared a few times. The gene calls are TRBV18 and TRBJ1-6; TRBD1 agrees at 9 bases. The germline V gene has CDR1 KGHSH and CDR2 LQKENI. Trimming at V came to 4 bases and at J to 7 bases, leaving 8 bases not matched to a gene. The length of the CDR3 is 16 residues. The CDR3 here is CASSRDRVIDNSPLHF. The CDR3 DNA reads TGTGCCAGCTCACGGGACAGGGTAATAGACAATTCACCCCTCCACTTT.